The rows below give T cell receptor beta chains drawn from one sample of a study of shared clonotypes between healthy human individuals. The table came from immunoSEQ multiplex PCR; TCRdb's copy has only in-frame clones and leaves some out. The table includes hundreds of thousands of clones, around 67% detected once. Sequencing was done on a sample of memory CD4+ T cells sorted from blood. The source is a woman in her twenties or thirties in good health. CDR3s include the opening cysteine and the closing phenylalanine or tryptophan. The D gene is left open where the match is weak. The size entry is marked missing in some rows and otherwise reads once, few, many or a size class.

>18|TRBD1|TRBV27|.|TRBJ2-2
TGTGCCAGCAGTTTCAGTGACAGGGGTTTATCTGGGACCGGGGAGCTGTTTTTT
CASSFSDRGLSGTGELFF
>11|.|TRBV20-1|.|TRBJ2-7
TGCAGTGCTAGGACGTCCTACGAGCAGTACTTC
CSARTSYEQYF
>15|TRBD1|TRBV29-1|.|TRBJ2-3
TGCAGCGTTGACTCCGGGACAGGGGGCACAGATACGCAGTATTTT
CSVDSGTGGTDTQYF
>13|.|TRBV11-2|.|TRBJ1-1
TGTGCCAGCAGCTCGCAGGTGGAAACTGAAGCTTTCTTT
CASSSQVETEAFF
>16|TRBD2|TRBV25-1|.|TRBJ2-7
TGTGCCAGCAGTCCGCGGACTAGCGGGAGCCACTACGAGCAGTACTTC
CASSPRTSGSHYEQYF
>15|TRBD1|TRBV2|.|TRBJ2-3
TGTGCCAGCAGTGACCGACAGGGGGCCACAGATACGCAGTATTTT
CASSDRQGATDTQYF
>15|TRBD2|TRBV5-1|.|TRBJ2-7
TGCGCCAGCAGCTTGATTGCTAGCGGGGCCTACGAGCAGTACTTC
CASSLIASGAYEQYF
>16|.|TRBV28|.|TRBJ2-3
TGTGCCAGCAGTTCCCCATCCACTATACAGGTTTATACGCAGTATTTT
CASSSPSTIQVYTQYF
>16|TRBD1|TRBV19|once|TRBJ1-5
TGTGCCAGTAGTATTCGGATAAACAGGGGTGGACAGCCCCAGCATTTT
CASSIRINRGGQPQHF
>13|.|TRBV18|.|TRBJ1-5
TGTGCCAGCTCACCGGCGGGGGATCAGCCCCAGCATTTT
CASSPAGDQPQHF
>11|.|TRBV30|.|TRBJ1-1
TGTGCCTGGAGTGGAGTGGAACCTGCTTTCTTT
CAWSGVEPAFF
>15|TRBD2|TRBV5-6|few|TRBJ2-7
TGTGCCAGCAGCTTCACTAGCGGGAAAGTGGGCGAGCAGTACTTC
CASSFTSGKVGEQYF
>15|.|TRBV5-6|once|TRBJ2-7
TGTGCCAGCACCCCGGGACTGGGGAAGGGCAACGAGCAGTACTTC
CASTPGLGKGNEQYF
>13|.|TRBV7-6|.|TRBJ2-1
TGTGCCAGCAGCCGAACAGCTTACAATGAGCAGTTCTTC
CASSRTAYNEQFF
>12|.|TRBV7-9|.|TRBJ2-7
TGTGCCAGCAGCCCAACCTCCTACGAGCAGTACTTC
CASSPTSYEQYF
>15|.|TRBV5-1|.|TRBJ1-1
TGCGCCAGCAGCTTGGCGGGCCCACTGAACACTGAAGCTTTCTTT
CASSLAGPLNTEAFF
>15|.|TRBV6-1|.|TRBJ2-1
TGTGCCAGCAGTGAAGGAGGGTCTGGGTACAATGAGCAGTTCTTC
CASSEGGSGYNEQFF
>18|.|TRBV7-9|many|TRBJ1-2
TGTGCCAGCAAACTTTTGGATTTGGACGGGATAGCTAACTATGGCTACACCTTC
CASKLLDLDGIANYGYTF
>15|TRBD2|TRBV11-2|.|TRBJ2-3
TGTGCCAGCAGCCGACACAGCGGGAGTTCAGATACGCAGTATTTT
CASSRHSGSSDTQYF
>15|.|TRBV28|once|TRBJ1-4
TGTGCCAGCAGCAGCAGACAGCTAACTAATGAAAAACTGTTTTTT
CASSSRQLTNEKLFF
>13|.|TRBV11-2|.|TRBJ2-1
TGTGCCAGCAGCTTAGCGGTTTACAATGAGCAGTTCTTC
CASSLAVYNEQFF
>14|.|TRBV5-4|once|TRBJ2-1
TGTGCCAGCAGCTTGAATTGGCGCGCTAATGAGCAGTTCTTC
CASSLNWRANEQFF
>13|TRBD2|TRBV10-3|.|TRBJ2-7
TGTGCCATCACCGATCGGGAGGGCTACGAGCAGTACTTC
CAITDREGYEQYF
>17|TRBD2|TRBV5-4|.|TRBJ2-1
TGTGCCAGCAGCGGCGGGACTAGCGGGAGTAGGCGCAATGAGCAGTTCTTC
CASSGGTSGSRRNEQFF
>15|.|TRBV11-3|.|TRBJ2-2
TGTGCCAGCAGCCGAAGGTCCGGGCACACCGGGGAGCTGTTTTTT
CASSRRSGHTGELFF
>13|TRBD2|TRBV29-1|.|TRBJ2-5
TGCAGCGTAGCGGGAGGGATCCAAGAGACCCAGTACTTC
CSVAGGIQETQYF
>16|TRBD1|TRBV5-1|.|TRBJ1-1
TGCGCCAGCAGTCAAGGACAGGGGGCGTCGAACACTGAAGCTTTCTTT
CASSQGQGASNTEAFF
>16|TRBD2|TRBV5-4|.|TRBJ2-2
TGTGCCAGCAGCTTTGGTACTAGCGGATTCTTGGGGGAGCTGTTTTTT
CASSFGTSGFLGELFF
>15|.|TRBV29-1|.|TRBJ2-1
TGCAGCGTTGTGGATGTAGGACGGGGGTATTGGGAGCAGTTCTTC
CSVVDVGRGYWEQFF
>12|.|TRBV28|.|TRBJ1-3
TGTGCCAGCAGCACCTCTGGAAACACCATATATTTT
CASSTSGNTIYF
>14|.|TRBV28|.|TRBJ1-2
TGTGCCAGCAGTCCCCTTGAGTTCAACTATGGCTACACCTTC
CASSPLEFNYGYTF
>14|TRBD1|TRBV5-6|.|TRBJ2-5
TGTGCCAGCAGCGTACAGGGGAACCAAGAGACCCAGTACTTC
CASSVQGNQETQYF
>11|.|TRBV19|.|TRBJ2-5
TGTGCCAGTAGTGGTGGAGGGACCCAGTACTTC
CASSGGGTQYF
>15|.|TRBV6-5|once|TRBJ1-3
TGTGCCAGCAGTTACGGGATAGGTGGGGGAAACACCATATATTTT
CASSYGIGGGNTIYF
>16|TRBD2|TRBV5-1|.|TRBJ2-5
TGCGCCAGCAGCTTGGGTACGAGCGGGAGTCAAGAGACCCAGTACTTC
CASSLGTSGSQETQYF
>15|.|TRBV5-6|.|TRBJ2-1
TGTGCCAGCAGCTTGCTTGGGACTGGATACAATGAGCAGTTCTTC
CASSLLGTGYNEQFF
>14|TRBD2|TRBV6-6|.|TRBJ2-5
TGTGCCAGCAGGGGGCGGGAGGGGTCGGAGACCCAGTACTTC
CASRGREGSETQYF
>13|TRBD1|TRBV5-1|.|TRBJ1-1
TGCGCCAGCAGCCCAGGGGACAGTAGTGAAGCTTTCTTT
CASSPGDSSEAFF
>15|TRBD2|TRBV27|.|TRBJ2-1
TGTGCCAGCAGTTTATATGCTAGCGGGAGATCTGAGCAGTTCTTC
CASSLYASGRSEQFF
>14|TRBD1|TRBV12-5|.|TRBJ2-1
TGTGCTAGTGGTTGGGGACAGGCATGGAATGAGCAGTTCTTC
CASGWGQAWNEQFF
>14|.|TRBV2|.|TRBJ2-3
TGTGCCAGCTTAAATTGGCCTAGCACAGATACGCAGTATTTT
CASLNWPSTDTQYF
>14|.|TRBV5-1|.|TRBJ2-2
TGCGCCAGCAGCTTGGTGCGGGACACCGGGGAGCTGTTTTTT
CASSLVRDTGELFF
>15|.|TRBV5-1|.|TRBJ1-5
TGCGCCAGCAGCTTTACAGGCGACACGAATCAGCCCCAGCATTTT
CASSFTGDTNQPQHF
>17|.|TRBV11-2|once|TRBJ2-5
TGTGCCAGCAGCTTATCATGGGCGACCAGGGGGGAAGAGACCCAGTACTTC
CASSLSWATRGEETQYF
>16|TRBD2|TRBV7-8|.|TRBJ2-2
TGTGCCAGCAGCTTAGAACTAGCGGGGGTGTACGGGGAGCTGTTTTTT
CASSLELAGVYGELFF
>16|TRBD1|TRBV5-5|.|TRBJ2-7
TGTGCCAGCAGCTTGGCCCCGGGACAGGGCATATACGAGCAGTACTTC
CASSLAPGQGIYEQYF
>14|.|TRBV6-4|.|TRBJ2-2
TGTGCCAGCAGTGACTTCACTAGTCCCGGGGAGCTGTTTTTT
CASSDFTSPGELFF
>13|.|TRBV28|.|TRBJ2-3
TGTGCCAGCAGCGCAGGGCACACAGATACGCAGTATTTT
CASSAGHTDTQYF
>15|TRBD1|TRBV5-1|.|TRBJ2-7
TGCGCCAGCAGCGATAGGACAGGTAGCTCCTACGAGCAGTACTTC
CASSDRTGSSYEQYF
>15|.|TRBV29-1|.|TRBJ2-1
TGCAGCGCTCGGAGCGGGCAGGTCTCCTACAATGAGCAGTTCTTC
CSARSGQVSYNEQFF